These 13 T cell receptor beta chains were all obtained from the same sample, sequenced in a study of beta chain features in type 1 diabetes. For these TCRs, the target antigens are not known. Study observations and caveats: In all four CD4+ subsets, TCRB CDR3 length was significantly, moderately reduced in type 1 diabetes.

cDNA synthesis used the whole RNA isolate, giving expressed TCRB sequences. Sequencing was performed with immunoSEQ multiplex PCR; in TCRdb, only in-frame clones are kept and a portion is missing. Here the sample spans some 250,000 clones, approximately 13% being singletons. Material for sequencing was naive CD4+ T cells from blood. The receptors were gathered from a man between 25 and 39 years old with type 1 diabetes.

The chain has TRBV6-6 and TRBJ1-5, with 9 bases that match TRBD1. CDR3 size: 14 residues. Germline V CDR1 and CDR2: MNHNY, SVGAGI (reference sequence). V was clipped by 6 bases and J by 7 bases; unmatched bases: 7. CDR3 residues: CASSHRGLGQPQHF. The CDR3, as DNA: TGTGCCAGCAGCCACAGGGGGCTGGGACAGCCCCAGCATTTT.

This clone has a count of ten or more. The rearrangement uses TRBV29-1 and TRBJ2-1, with TRBD2 identical over 10 bases. CDR3 length: 13 amino acids. Germline CDR1 and CDR2: SQVTM and ANQGSEA. The J segment lost 8 bases and the V segment lost 7 bases, leaving 8 bases of the junction unmatched. CDR3 in DNA: TGCAGCGACACAGCGGGAGGGACTGATGAGCAGTTCTTC. Protein: CSDTAGGTDEQFF.

There are a few counts of this clone. The V and J genes are TRBV7-2 and TRBJ1-1; TRBD1 agrees at 9 bases. The CDR3 is 14 residues long. In germline, CDR1 is SGHTA, CDR2 FQGNSA. J lost 6 bases, V lost 2 bases, and 4 bases had no gene match. The DNA of the CDR3 is TGTGCCAGCAGCTTAACAGGGGGCGCCCCTGAAGCTTTCTTT. Residues: CASSLTGGAPEAFF.

This clone has just a few counts. The V call is TRBV19, the J call TRBJ2-1, with 11 bases aligning to TRBD1. Germline V gives CDR1 LNHDA, CDR2 SQIVND (reference sequence). The CDR3 covers 15 residues. J was trimmed by 6 bases and V by 6 bases; bases with no gene match: 7. DNA for the CDR3: TGTGCCAGTAGCCCGGGACAGGGGGTTCTCAATGAGCAGTTCTTC. This sequence encodes CASSPGQGVLNEQFF.

V is TRBV27 and J is TRBJ2-1; 9 nucleotides match TRBD2. V shed 10 bases and J 7 bases; nucleotides not matched to a gene: 11. This CDR3 comprises 14 residues. The germline gives CDR1 MNHEY, CDR2 SMNVEV (reference sequence). The CDR3 protein is CATLLAGPRNEQFF. The CDR3 DNA reads as TGTGCCACTCTTCTAGCGGGGCCGAGGAATGAGCAGTTCTTC.

This chain joins TRBV7-2 and TRBJ1-1, with D tentatively TRBD1 (6 bases). Germline CDR1 reads SGHTA; CDR2 reads FQGNSA. Trimming took off 3 bases at V and 3 bases at J, with 11 bases between the two ends. This CDR3 region has 14 residues. The CDR3 loop is CASSFSGEHTEAFF. The CDR3 region has the DNA TGTGCCAGCAGCTTTTCAGGGGAGCACACTGAAGCTTTCTTT.

This clone was recorded a few times. The chain employs TRBV30 and TRBJ1-1; D remains ambiguous. This CDR3 is 14 amino acids long. The V end lost 1 base, the J end lost 6 bases, and 15 bases lay between the germline ends. Germline V gene sequence: CDR1 GTSNPN, CDR2 SVGIG (reference sequence). The CDR3 loop reads CAWSGEPARAEAFF. CDR3 bases: TGTGCCTGGAGTGGAGAGCCTGCTAGAGCTGAAGCTTTCTTT.

This clone was counted a few times. The chain combines TRBV6-6 with TRBJ2-7; D possibly corresponds to TRBD1 (6 bases). Per germline, CDR1 MNHNY and CDR2 SVGAGI (reference sequence). The CDR3 runs 13 residues. Trimming pared 5 bases from V and 3 bases from J, leaving 11 bases between. This CDR3 is CASSPRQDYEQYF. The CDR3 DNA sequence: TGTGCCAGCAGTCCGCGACAGGACTACGAGCAGTACTTC.

In its sample, this clone was seen a few times. The chain has TRBV6-5 and TRBJ2-5; tentative D call: TRBD1 (5 bases). V gave up 6 bases and J gave up 5 bases, with 13 bases separating them. The length of the CDR3 is 13 residues. Per germline, CDR1 MNHEY and CDR2 SVGAGI. The CDR3 region is CASRDTGLETQYF. The CDR3 DNA reads as TGTGCCAGCAGGGACACTGGGCTGGAGACCCAGTACTTC.

A few counts support this clone. The V gene is TRBV27, the J gene TRBJ2-7; 8 bases match TRBD1. In germline, CDR1 is MNHEY, CDR2 SMNVEV (reference sequence). The junction had 2 bases not matched to a gene; V was cut back by 4 bases and J by 3 bases. The CDR3 extends over 13 amino acids. CDR3 sequence reads: CASSSGQDYEQYF. In DNA form, the CDR3 reads TGTGCCAGCAGTTCGGGACAGGACTACGAGCAGTACTTC.

Only a few counts were recorded for this clone. The V gene is TRBV5-6, the J gene TRBJ1-1; D not resolved. The germline gives CDR1 SGHDT, CDR2 YYEEEE. The V end was cut by 4 bases, the J end by 6 bases, with 16 bases between. CDR3 size: 14 residues. The CDR3 region is CASSRPGMSSEAFF. The CDR3 DNA follows: TGTGCCAGCAGCCGTCCGGGGATGTCTTCTGAAGCTTTCTTT.

There are a few counts of this clone. The CDR3 loop reads CASSVTSLETQYF. CDR3 bases: TGTGCCAGCAGCGTTACAAGTTTGGAGACCCAGTACTTC. The chain is built from TRBV9 and TRBJ2-5; D is ambiguous. V shed 2 bases and J shed 5 bases, with 10 bases lying between them. Germline V gene sequence: CDR1 SGDLS, CDR2 YYNGEE. There are 13 residues in the CDR3.

This rearrangement joins TRBV2 to TRBJ1-2, with TRBD1 matching 9 bases. The ends lost 4 bases at V and 6 bases at J; junction bases unmatched: 6. Germline CDR1 is SNHLY and CDR2 is FYNNEI. The CDR3 is 14 amino acids. CDR3 in amino acids: CASSAGDRDNGYTF. CDR3 nucleotides: TGTGCCAGCAGTGCGGGGGACAGGGATAATGGCTACACCTTC.